This TCR beta chain derives from a study of OX40 agonist ivuxolimab in advanced cancers. Across the study: It was ivuxolimab, an agonistic anti-OX40 (CD134) antibody, that patients were treated with. General study findings and limits: Mean expanded clone counts were higher in CD8+ than CD4+ T cells.

Patients who had autoimmune disease history or got systemic immunosuppression were left out. Germline V gene data show CDR1 as SGHRS and CDR2 as YFSETQ. This CDR3 contains 15 residues. Trimming took 0 bases from V and 7 from J, leaving 14 bases between them. Concerning this clone itself: Its antigen is not identified.

Here immunoSEQ multiplex PCR was the method, and the copy in TCRdb shows in-frame clones only, minus some. The sample comprises approximately 77,000 clones, 92% of which are singletons, and approximately 0.56% rests with the top ten. Sequenced material: CD4+ or CD8+ T cells sorted from blood, taken in a trial of the OX40 agonist ivuxolimab. The chain links TRBV5-1 to TRBJ2-1, with D possibly TRBD2 on 5 matching bases. The sequence was obtained from an adult with an advanced solid tumor such as melanoma, head and neck, liver or kidney cancer. The CDR3 DNA follows: TGCGCCAGCAGCTTGGTACCGGGGTATAAAAATGAGCAGTTCTTC. It yields the protein CASSLVPGYKNEQFF.